The 27 T cell receptor beta chains below come from one sample, sequenced in a study of blood T cells in healthy people across ages (dated by TCRdb to about 2015). The receptor library was made with 5' RACE. The listed sequencing device is Illumina HiSeq 2500. A second PCR of roughly 6 to 11 cycles was run with a J-beta primer mix and a sample-barcoded 5' primer. The public reads were run again by TCRdb, first through fastp at Q25 and then through MiXCR, and only productive beta chains were kept. Identical CDR3 proteins give one entry, which carries the most common genes and DNA. This sample has hundreds of thousands of distinct CDR3 sequences in its table, and 45% to 65% of those were observed once. The ten most abundant clones make up 30% to 45% of the sample. The sample was blood. The receptors shown here come from a man in his fifties or sixties in good health.

The chain uses TRBV11-2 and TRBJ1-2, with 11 positions matching TRBD1. The CDR3 sequence is 17 residues long. V shed 5 bases and J 6 bases; nucleotides not matched to a gene: 14. Germline CDR1 SGHAT, CDR2 FQNNGV. The CDR3 here is CASSPRTGGTGGDGYTF. In DNA, the CDR3 is TGTGCCAGCAGCCCCAGGACAGGGGGCACCGGTGGCGATGGCTACACCTTC.

This clonotype was seen only once. The chain is built from TRBV7-9 and TRBJ2-4; 9 nucleotides match TRBD1. Near its end, the DNA agrees better with TRBJ2-7, so the J call may be wrong. Germline V gene sequence: CDR1 SEHNR, CDR2 FQNEAQ (reference sequence). This CDR3 comprises 14 residues. The DNA for the CDR3 is TGTGCCAGCAGCAGAGGACAGGGGCTTGGCGAGCAGTACTTC. Protein product: CASSRGQGLGEQYF.

The chain uses TRBV20-1 and TRBJ2-5; 7 bases are shared with TRBD2. CDR3 length: 14 residues. From germline, CDR1 is DFQATT and CDR2 SNEGSKA (reference sequence). CDR3 protein: CSARASGIQETQYF. CDR3 nucleotide sequence: TGCAGCGCCCGGGCTAGCGGAATCCAAGAGACCCAGTACTTC.

This clonotype was seen more than once but under ten times. The chain employs TRBV4-2 and TRBJ1-2, with 8 nucleotides matching TRBD1. V lost 2 bases, J lost 3 bases, and 5 bases stayed unmatched. CDR3 length: 15 residues. Per the germline V gene, CDR1 is LGHNA and CDR2 is YNFKEQ. CDR3 amino acids: CASSQSDRADYGYTF. The CDR3, as DNA: TGTGCCAGCAGCCAATCGGACAGGGCGGACTATGGCTACACCTTC.

The chain couples TRBV21-1 to TRBJ1-6. TRBV21-1 is annotated as a pseudogene. There are 15 residues in the CDR3. CDR3 sequence reads: CASSIKSAICSPLHF. CDR3 DNA: TGTGCCAGCAGCATTAAGAGTGCCATTTGCTCACCCCTCCACTTT.

This clonotype was observed a handful of times. The chain employs TRBV7-2 and TRBJ2-2; 8 positions agree with TRBD2. J gave up 7 bases and V 1 base, and 2 bases lay outside the gene matches. Germline values: CDR1 SGHTA, CDR2 FQGNSA. The CDR3 has 14 residues. The CDR3 reads CASSLVGRGGELFF. For the CDR3, the DNA is TGTGCCAGCAGCTTAGTCGGGAGGGGCGGGGAGCTGTTTTTT.

This clonotype was seen more than once but under ten times. The CDR3 bases are TGTGCCACCAGCAGAGACCCGGCTGGAGCAAATTCACCCCTCCACTTT. Amino acids: CATSRDPAGANSPLHF. The chain combines TRBV15 with TRBJ1-6; no reliable D call. The CDR3 spans 16 residues. V was clipped by 0 bases and J by 7 bases, with 13 bases between them. Germline CDR1 reads LNHNV; CDR2 reads YYDKDF (reference sequence).

The gene calls are TRBV6-5 and TRBJ2-5; 10 nucleotides line up with TRBD2. The CDR3 is 14 amino acids. V shed 5 bases, J shed 5 bases, and the junction held 5 bases outside the gene matches. Germline CDR1 MNHEY, CDR2 SVGAGI. Written as DNA, the CDR3 is TGTGCCAGCAGTCCGGGACTAGCGATCGAGACCCAGTACTTC. As protein: CASSPGLAIETQYF.

V gene TRBV5-1 combines with J gene TRBJ2-1; TRBD2 matches at 15 bases. V lost 4 bases and J lost 7; bases outside the gene matches: 12. The CDR3 is made up of 18 amino acids. CDR1 is SGHRS and CDR2 is YFSETQ in the germline V gene. The CDR3 sequence is CASSQGLAGGSWSNEQFF. The CDR3 DNA reads as TGCGCCAGCAGCCAGGGACTAGCGGGGGGTTCGTGGTCGAATGAGCAGTTCTTC.

This clonotype has just a few counts. J is TRBJ1-6 and V is TRBV9; tentatively, D is TRBD1 (5 bases). Between the trimmed V and J ends, which lost 2 bases and 5 bases, there was a span of 8 bases. Germline V gene sequence: CDR1 SGDLS, CDR2 YYNGEE. This CDR3 is 14 amino acids long. The CDR3 coding sequence is TGTGCCAGCAGCGTCGGACACCATAATTCACCCCTCCACTTT. Protein sequence: CASSVGHHNSPLHF.

The chain recombines TRBV3-1 with TRBJ2-2, with D possibly matching TRBD1 (5 bases). CDR3 length equals 16 residues. V was clipped by 2 bases and J by 0 bases, with 10 bases between them. Germline CDR1 is LGHDT and CDR2 is YNNKEL (reference sequence). The CDR3 DNA sequence: TGTGCCAGCAGCCAAAGGTCAGGGTCGAACACCGGGGAGCTGTTTTTT. It specifies CASSQRSGSNTGELFF.

This clonotype was seen more than once but under ten times. V is TRBV6-1 and J is TRBJ2-7; the D gene is possibly TRBD1 (6 bases). The CDR3 extends over 14 amino acids. Germline assignment: CDR1 MNHNS and CDR2 SASEGT. Trimming removed 6 bases from V and 0 bases from J, with 12 bases in between. The CDR3 region has the DNA TGTGCCAGCAGGGGGGCTAGGAGCTCCTACGAGCAGTACTTC. The encoded protein is CASRGARSSYEQYF.

Only a few counts were recorded for this clonotype. CDR3 protein: CAISDRNNQPQHF. In DNA form, the CDR3 reads TGTGCCATCAGTGACAGGAACAATCAGCCCCAGCATTTT. The chain recombines TRBV10-3 with TRBJ1-5; D unresolved. Trimming removed 3 bases from V and 3 bases from J, with 6 bases in between. Germline V gene data show CDR1 as ENHRY and CDR2 as SYGVKD. The CDR3 totals 13 residues.

There are a few counts of this clonotype. This sequence joins TRBV29-1 and TRBJ2-3; TRBD2 aligns across 14 bases. Looked up from germline, CDR1 is SQVTM and CDR2 is ANQGSEA. CDR3 length: 14 amino acids. The V segment lost 7 bases and the J segment 7 bases; nucleotides outside the gene matches: 7. The CDR3 region has the DNA TGCAGCGCAGGGGGGACTAGCGGGGGAAATACGCAGTATTTT. Residues: CSAGGTSGGNTQYF.

The V gene is TRBV20-1, the J gene TRBJ2-5; D is undetermined. Germline V CDR1 and CDR2: DFQATT, SNEGSKA (reference sequence). CDR3 length: 11 residues. V lost 2 bases to trimming and J lost 13 bases, with 14 bases between them. The CDR3 spells CSARRWDLLYF. The CDR3 DNA is TGCAGTGCTAGAAGGTGGGATCTTTTGTACTTC.

The gene calls are TRBV7-2 and TRBJ1-2; no reliable D call. The CDR3 consists of 15 residues. Deletions cut 3 bases from V and 7 bases from J, with 18 bases between. Germline V lookup: CDR1 SGHTA, CDR2 FQGNSA. The CDR3 protein is CASSLDPGVMRGYTF. The CDR3 bases are TGTGCCAGCAGCTTGGATCCTGGGGTGATGCGTGGCTACACCTTC.

The rearrangement joins TRBV5-1 to TRBJ1-2; 8 bases match TRBD1. The CDR3 loop spans 15 amino acids. J gave up 6 bases and V 3 bases, and 10 bases lay outside the gene matches. The V gene's germline CDR1 is SGHRS and CDR2 YFSETQ. The chain's CDR3 is CASSSGQVKEHGYTF. The CDR3 coding sequence is TGCGCCAGCAGCTCGGGACAGGTGAAGGAGCATGGCTACACCTTC.

This chain uses TRBV6-1 with TRBJ2-1, with 10 bases matching TRBD2. From germline, CDR1 is MNHNS and CDR2 SASEGT. This CDR3 is built from 16 residues. Germline trimming cut 3 bases from V and 5 bases from J; bases unmatched to any gene: 7. The CDR3 loop is CASSERRLAGDNEQFF. As DNA, the CDR3 is TGTGCCAGCAGTGAGAGGAGGCTAGCGGGGGACAATGAGCAGTTCTTC.

J is TRBJ2-3 and V is TRBV7-2; the D is unclear. This CDR3 comprises 15 residues. V dropped 1 base and J dropped 6 bases, with 14 bases sitting between them. Germline CDR1 SGHTA, CDR2 FQGNSA. CDR3 loop: CASSLVGHPRDTQYF. CDR3 nucleotides: TGTGCCAGCAGCTTAGTGGGCCATCCGCGCGATACGCAGTATTTT.

This clonotype came up once. The chain carries TRBV20-1 and TRBJ1-5, with 8 bases lining up with TRBD1. This CDR3 has 14 residues. J was trimmed by 4 bases and V by 1 base; bases with no gene match: 3. CDR1 is DFQATT, CDR2 SNEGSKA, per germline (reference sequence). DNA of the CDR3: TGCAGTGCTAGAGTCAGGACAGGGAATCAGCCCCAGCATTTT. Residues: CSARVRTGNQPQHF.

The gene calls are TRBV2 and TRBJ2-1; D perhaps matches TRBD1 (6 bases). CDR3 length: 13 amino acids. Trimming shortened V by 8 bases and J by 0 bases, and 8 bases separated the two germline ends. Germline lookup yields CDR1 SNHLY and CDR2 FYNNEI. The CDR3 sequence is CASEDSSYNEQFF. Written as DNA, the CDR3 is TGTGCCAGCGAGGACAGCTCCTACAATGAGCAGTTCTTC.

This clonotype was observed at least ten times. V gene TRBV6-5 combines with J gene TRBJ1-6, with a tentative D call TRBD1 (6 bases). CDR1 is MNHEY and CDR2 is SVGAGI in the germline V gene. V lost 6 bases and J 6 bases, leaving 12 bases between the germline ends. The CDR3 is 14 amino acids. The CDR3, as DNA: TGTGCCAGCAGACATAACAGGGCTAATTCACCCCTCCACTTT. It translates to CASRHNRANSPLHF.

This clonotype occurred a few times. The chain uses TRBV2 and TRBJ2-5, with 8 bases identical to TRBD1. Trimming cost V 7 bases and J 5 bases; bases outside gene matches: 9. The CDR3 loop spans 14 amino acids. Germline V CDR1 and CDR2: SNHLY, FYNNEI. The DNA for the CDR3 is TGTGCCAGCACCCGACAGGGGCGCGCCGAGACCCAGTACTTC. Its translation is CASTRQGRAETQYF.

This clonotype was counted a single time. The genes are TRBV6-1 and TRBJ1-2, with 7 bases that match TRBD1. This CDR3 is 14 amino acids long. V shed 7 bases, J shed 3 bases, and the junction held 8 bases outside the gene matches. CDR1 and CDR2 (germline): MNHNS, SASEGT. The CDR3 spells CASNRGSPDYGYTF. The CDR3 coding sequence is TGTGCCAGCAACAGGGGCTCACCTGACTATGGCTACACCTTC.

The chain links TRBV15 to TRBJ2-3; 10 nucleotides match TRBD1. The germline CDR1 and CDR2 sequences are LNHNV and YYDKDF (reference sequence). The CDR3 has 16 residues. V was pared by 1 base and J by 4 bases, with 5 bases of the junction left unmatched. The CDR3 protein is CATSRARDRGPDTQYF. CDR3 coding DNA: TGTGCCACCAGCAGAGCCCGGGACAGGGGACCAGATACGCAGTATTTT.

The rearrangement links TRBV10-3 to TRBJ2-3; weak D call: TRBD2 (5 bases). The CDR3 is made up of 17 amino acids. CDR1 and CDR2 from the germline V gene are ENHRY and SYGVKD. CDR3 sequence: CDTTNRFKRESTDTQYF. The CDR3 nucleotides read TGTGACACCACAAACCGCTTCAAGAGGGAAAGCACAGATACGCAGTATTTT.

The V gene is TRBV27, the J gene TRBJ2-2, with D perhaps TRBD1 (6 bases). Germline CDR1 and CDR2: MNHEY and SMNVEV (reference sequence). The CDR3 has 16 amino acids. Trimming shortened V by 0 bases and J by 6 bases, and 14 bases separated the two germline ends. CDR3 region: CASSLSRGQGSGELFF. The CDR3 DNA reads TGTGCCAGCAGTTTATCCCGGGGCCAGGGGTCCGGGGAGCTGTTTTTT.